This T cell receptor beta chain was obtained from a study of CD8+ T cells in alopecia areata (dated by TCRdb to 2016 to 2019). Regarding the complete study: Treated patients were enrolled in an open-label pilot trial of oral tofacitinib at 5 to 10 mg twice daily for moderate-to-severe alopecia areata. Tofacitinib was given for 6 to 18 months, followed by 6 months of follow-up off drug to assess delayed response and recurrence. The SALT score, which quantifies the percentage of affected scalp surface area, was used to measure disease severity in treated patients. High-throughput TCRbeta sequencing was used to examine T cell clonal expansion in alopecia areata in both the C3H/HeJ mouse model and human patients. In humans, TCRbeta sequencing was performed on scalp tissue and on sorted CD4+ and CD8+ peripheral blood T cells from healthy controls and from patients with patchy or totalis/universalis alopecia areata. Biopsies were taken from tofacitinib-treated patients at baseline and again at 4 and 24 weeks into treatment, and several of those patients also had a later scalp biopsy. Scalp clonality was compared among normal scalp (n=4), patchy alopecia areata scalp (n=8), and alopecia totalis/universalis scalp (n=8). The RNA source kit depended on sample type: the PAXgene miRNA kit for fixed scalp, the miRNeasy kit for PBMCs, and the RNeasy kit for mouse skin. TCRbeta CDR3 regions were amplified by immunoSEQ multiplex PCR using 35 Vbeta forward and 13 Jbeta reverse primers.

Of note for this clone: Its antigen is still unknown. No per-base quality is available; no much larger clone lies one base away.

Study-wide findings and limitations: Scalp clonality and the number of expanded CD8+ clones among the top 100 scalp clones were significantly decreased by tofacitinib. Because the treated cohort was small and included a single nonresponder, larger studies are needed to assess links between baseline CD8+ expansion and response. Unlike mouse skin, which is dominated by gammadelta T cells, normal human skin has resident alphabeta T cells that are also sequenced, and this complicates analysis of the scalp TCR repertoire. During tofacitinib treatment, many expanded lesional clones stuck around in both scalp and blood, and this persistence may partly explain why relapse happens after treatment is stopped. TCR sequences shared between patients were less clear than in mice, possibly partly because of HLA diversity in the patient population. Higher clonality and more expanded CD8+ clones were observed in lesional scalp than in normal scalp, particularly in alopecia totalis/universalis, a finding suggestive of antigenic drive.

V is pruned by 3 bases and J by 7 bases, leaving 8 bases of the junction without a gene match. The CDR3 runs 15 amino acids, cysteine and phenylalanine included. The DNA shown is the 45-base CDR3, in frame from base 1. Reading the germline V gene gives CDR1 SGDLS and CDR2 YYNGEE. Explained via the paper, the time point label denotes: more than three weeks on oral tofacitinib. The treatment or condition label here, explained by the study, means: oral pan-JAK inhibitor, 5-10 mg twice daily. Lesional scalp punch biopsies and peripheral blood were collected from alopecia areata patients. PBMCs were isolated by density centrifugation and stained for CD3, CD4 and CD8, and CD4+ and CD8+ T cells were sorted on a FACSAria. The library was obtained by the immunoSEQ multiplex PCR assay. RNA was extracted from all samples and reverse transcribed into cDNA, which served as template for TCR sequencing. First-strand cDNA was synthesized using SuperScript III with a 2:1 mix of oligo-dT and random hexamers. Amplification bias was assessed with a synthetic immune receptor repertoire, and residual bias was removed computationally. As for the original processing: Raw reads were preprocessed to remove errors, and CDR3 was defined according to IMGT conventions as the region from the conserved cysteine to phenylalanine. Clonality was computed by normalizing Shannon entropy by log2 of the number of productive unique TCRs and subtracting the result from 1. Whether each scalp clone was CD4 or CD8 was inferred by checking scalp TCRbeta sequences against the CD4 and CD8 repertoires from sorted blood. TCRdb provides this immuneACCESS table in a form limited to in-frame rearrangements. Some clones are lacking; in checked studies, under half of them reflect an unresolved V gene, and why the rest are absent is not known. V and J calls and clone size are those listed in that table; D and trimming were worked out from the DNA. The sample table contains about 74,000 clones; only one count was recorded for 25% to 30% of them. The ten largest clonotypes hold 15% of the sample.

The receptor chain draws on TRBV9 and TRBJ2-3; 10 central nucleotides agree with TRBD2. The receptor's source is a human donor with alopecia areata. The source material was CD8+ T cells sorted from blood, sampled at week 4, from a patient treated with tofacitinib. This receptor has the CDR3 CASSAHPSGSNTQYF. At the DNA level, the sequence is TGTGCCAGCAGCGCCCACCCTAGCGGGAGCAATACGCAGTATTTT.